The 15 T cell receptor beta chains in this list originate from one sample, sequenced in a study of T-cell memory formation after mild COVID-19. MiXCR was run by TCRdb on the 5' RACE reads, yielding one entry per CDR3 protein. Among 5,000 or so distinct CDR3 sequences, around 42% were seen once, and the ten largest hold around 2.6%. The sample comprised PBMCs or a T cell subset sorted from them (not recorded which). These receptors were obtained from an adult who had mild COVID-19 (a few samples of this study predate the infection). Cell type and time point are not known.

This chain uses TRBV7-2 with TRBJ2-1, with TRBD2 matching over 8 bases. CDR3 size: 16 residues. Looked up from germline, CDR1 is SGHTA and CDR2 is FQGNSA. The V segment lost 2 bases and the J segment 1 base; nucleotides outside the gene matches: 4. The CDR3 loop is CASSLLGGGSYNEQFF. The CDR3, as DNA: TGTGCCAGCAGCTTATTGGGCGGGGGGTCCTACAATGAGCAGTTCTTC.

This clonotype has just one count. This rearrangement joins TRBV12-3 or TRBV12-4 to TRBJ1-1, with D uncertain. This CDR3 comprises 13 residues. V lost 3 bases, J lost 1 base, and 6 bases lay in between. Here the CDR3 reads CASSFGRNTEAFF. CDR3 nucleotide sequence: TGTGCCAGCAGTTTCGGAAGGAACACTGAAGCTTTCTTT.

The DNA for the CDR3 is TGTGCCAGCAGCTTTGGAACTAGCGGGGACGAGCAGTTCTTC. Translated, it gives CASSFGTSGDEQFF. The rearrangement joins TRBV7-9 to TRBJ2-1; 10 positions agree with TRBD2. Germline V gives CDR1 SEHNR, CDR2 FQNEAQ (reference sequence). The CDR3 spans 14 residues. The trim removed 3 bases at V and 10 bases at J, leaving 6 bases unmatched. Supplemented by reference TRBV7-9 and TRBJ2-1, the full variable domain reads DTGVSQNPRHKITKRGQNVTFRCDPISEHNRLYWYRQTLGQGPEFLTYFQNEAQLEKSRLLSDRFSAERPKGSFSTLEIQRTEQGDSAMYLCASSFGTSGDEQFFGPGTRLTVL.

By share, this clonotype ranks as medium-sized. The CDR3 DNA is TGCGCCAGCAGCTTAGAAACAGGGGCCGAGCAGTACTTC. This translates into CASSLETGAEQYF. This chain links TRBV5-1 with TRBJ2-7, with 7 nucleotides matching TRBD1. This CDR3 has 13 residues. The ends lost 2 bases at V and 6 bases at J; junction bases unmatched: 5. The germline gives CDR1 SGHRS, CDR2 YFSETQ.

The rearrangement joins TRBV10-3 to TRBJ2-5, with D unclear. From germline, CDR1 is ENHRY and CDR2 SYGVKD. The CDR3 covers 11 residues. The V gene lost 2 bases and the J gene lost 5 bases, with 3 bases spanning the gap. CDR3 nucleotides: TGTGCCATCAGTGAGATGGAGACCCAGTACTTC. Translating it yields CAISEMETQYF.

Relative to its sample, this clonotype is medium-sized. The rearrangement uses TRBV4-1 and TRBJ1-3; D perhaps matches TRBD1 (5 bases). This CDR3 is 16 amino acids long. Between the trimmed V and J ends, which lost 3 bases and 2 bases, there was a span of 14 bases. The germline V gene has CDR1 MGHRA and CDR2 YSYEKL. CDR3 region: CASSQVGGDAGNTIYF. DNA for the CDR3: TGCGCCAGCAGCCAGGTGGGGGGAGACGCTGGAAACACCATATATTTT.

The chain links TRBV5-1 to TRBJ2-7; D assignment may be TRBD1 or TRBD2 (6 bases each). This CDR3 is 13 amino acids long. Looked up from germline, CDR1 is SGHRS and CDR2 is YFSETQ. Trimming stripped 4 bases from V and 3 bases from J, with 11 bases between. The CDR3 region is CASSTGASYEQYF. The DNA of the CDR3 is TGCGCCAGCAGCACGGGGGCAAGCTACGAGCAGTACTTC.

In its sample, this clonotype was seen once. The chain couples TRBV5-1 to TRBJ2-2, with D possibly being TRBD1 (6 bases). CDR3 length: 16 residues. The ends were cut back, 3 bases at V and 0 bases at J, with 12 bases in the middle. The germline gives CDR1 SGHRS, CDR2 YFSETQ. The CDR3 here is CASSWATGANTGELFF. CDR3 in DNA: TGCGCCAGCAGCTGGGCGACAGGCGCGAACACCGGGGAGCTGTTTTTT.

This clonotype was observed many times. The chain combines TRBV18 with TRBJ1-3; D is uncertain. Trimming stripped 8 bases from V and 0 bases from J, with 17 bases between. CDR1 is KGHSH and CDR2 is LQKENI in the germline V gene. CDR3 length equals 16 residues. The CDR3 region is CASNTSPRDSGNTIYF. The CDR3 nucleotides are TGTGCCAGCAACACGAGCCCCCGAGACTCTGGAAACACCATATATTTT.

This clonotype rates as medium-sized. CDR3 nucleotides: TGCGCCAGCAGCTTGACAGCTACTAACTATGGCTACACCTTC. This gives the protein CASSLTATNYGYTF. J is TRBJ1-2 and V is TRBV5-1, with D uncertain. The ends were cut back, 1 base at V and 0 bases at J, with 7 bases in the middle. CDR1 and CDR2 from the germline V gene are SGHRS and YFSETQ. The CDR3 is 14 amino acids.

By its share, this clonotype is medium-sized. The rearrangement uses TRBV5-1 and TRBJ2-7; the D is unclear. The CDR3 contains 13 residues. The germline CDR1 and CDR2 sequences are SGHRS and YFSETQ. Trimming removed 0 bases at V and 3 bases at J, with 7 bases between. CDR3 DNA: TGCGCCAGCAGCTTGGACTTAAGCTACGAGCAGTACTTC. This translates into CASSLDLSYEQYF.

V is TRBV7-8 and J is TRBJ2-1; D is possibly TRBD2 (5 bases). The CDR3 is made up of 16 amino acids. Germline CDR1 is SGHVS and CDR2 is FQNEAQ. V lost 5 bases and J 3 bases, leaving 17 bases between the germline ends. In nucleotides, the CDR3 is TGTGCCAGCAGCCCAGGCGGGCCGTTGAACTACAATGAGCAGTTCTTC. The encoded protein is CASSPGGPLNYNEQFF.

This clonotype is medium-sized. The chain joins TRBV12-3 or TRBV12-4 to TRBJ2-5; D may be TRBD2 (5 bases). The CDR3 consists of 13 residues. V dropped 10 bases and J dropped 3 bases, with 15 bases sitting between them. The CDR3 region has the DNA TGTGCCACCAAATTCCACGGGGAAGAGACCCAGTACTTC. Its protein is CATKFHGEETQYF.

This chain links TRBV7-2 with TRBJ1-1, with a possible D match to TRBD1 (6 bases). V gave up 7 bases and J gave up 1 base, with 10 bases separating them. Germline CDR1 SGHTA, CDR2 FQGNSA. The CDR3 consists of 13 residues. CDR3 region: CASTWGANTEAFF. In DNA form, the CDR3 reads TGTGCCAGCACCTGGGGGGCGAACACTGAAGCTTTCTTT.

This clonotype rates as medium-sized. The CDR3 DNA is TGTGCCAGCAGTCTACAGGGTAGAGAAGCTTTCTTT. The encoded protein is CASSLQGREAFF. The chain links TRBV27 to TRBJ1-1, with D tentatively TRBD1 (6 bases). V lost 5 bases and J 8 bases, leaving 12 bases between the germline ends. There are 12 residues in the CDR3. From germline, CDR1 is MNHEY and CDR2 SMNVEV (reference sequence).